The source of this T cell receptor beta chain is a study of CD8 T cells in Susac syndrome. At the level of the study: Patients with Susac syndrome were therapy-naive, on corticosteroids, or on intravenous immunoglobulin alone at blood draw.

Random hexamers were used to reverse transcribe roughly 0.5 to 1 ug of RNA. TCRdb reprocessed the immunoSEQ multiplex PCR reads with MiXCR, giving one entry per CDR3 protein. The repertoire holds over 120,000 distinct CDR3 sequences, with 85% to 95% as singletons. The V end lost 6 bases, the J end lost 9 bases, and 15 bases lay between the germline ends. The CDR3 consists of 13 residues. In Susac syndrome patients, recently defined diagnostic criteria for definite or probable disease were met. Sequenced: CD4+ T cells from PBMCs. The chain recombines TRBV12-3 or TRBV12-4 with TRBJ1-5; perhaps TRBD1 as D (5 bases). The sequence was obtained from a human donor with Susac syndrome. CDR3 region: CASRRTGESPQHF. The CDR3 DNA is TGTGCCAGCAGACGAACAGGAGAGTCGCCCCAGCATTTT.